The next 30 T cell receptor beta chains were all read from a single sample in a study of CD8 T cells in Susac syndrome. After extraction with the RNeasy kit, roughly 0.5 to 1 ug of the RNA was reverse transcribed using random hexamers. TCRdb processed the immunoSEQ multiplex PCR reads anew with MiXCR; each CDR3 protein has one entry. This table has around 200,000 distinct CDR3 sequences, around 94% appearing once. The sample consisted of CD4+ T cells from PBMCs. These receptors all stem from a human donor with Susac syndrome.

The chain links TRBV7-2 to TRBJ2-7; D call uncertain. This CDR3 has 16 amino acids. CDR1 and CDR2 (germline): SGHTA, FQGNSA. Trimming took off 2 bases at V and 3 bases at J, with 17 bases between the two ends. CDR3 residues: CASSLSYGQALYEQYF. The CDR3 DNA reads TGTGCCAGCAGCTTATCCTACGGCCAGGCCCTCTACGAGCAGTACTTC.

The chain links TRBV19 to TRBJ2-7; D is unclear. Trimming removed 4 bases from V and 2 bases from J, with 9 bases in between. The CDR3 is 13 residues long. CDR1 LNHDA and CDR2 SQIVND come from the germline V gene (reference sequence). CDR3 DNA sequence: TGTGCCAGTAGTAGTCCTCAGCCCTACGAGCAGTACTTC. Protein sequence: CASSSPQPYEQYF. The variable domain in full, with the rest retrieved from reference TRBV19 and TRBJ2-7, is DGGITQSPKYLFRKEGQNVTLSCEQNLNHDAMYWYRQDPGQGLRLIYYSQIVNDFQKGDIAEGYSVSREKKESFPLTVTSAQKNPTAFYLCASSSPQPYEQYFGPGTRLTVT.

The chain recombines TRBV27 with TRBJ2-3, with a weak D call TRBD2 (7 bases). The CDR3 runs to 15 residues. V lost 7 bases to trimming and J lost 1 base, with 15 bases between them. Per the germline V gene, CDR1 is MNHEY and CDR2 is SMNVEV (reference sequence). The CDR3 protein is CASIRRGQGTDTQYF. CDR3 DNA: TGTGCCAGCATCCGGCGGGGGCAAGGCACAGATACGCAGTATTTT.

The gene calls are TRBV29-1 and TRBJ2-3; weak D call: TRBD2 (6 bases). CDR3 length equals 15 residues. The V and J ends lost 7 bases and 0 bases respectively, with 17 bases between them. CDR1 is SQVTM, CDR2 ANQGSEA, per germline. CDR3 loop: CSGRLGLLSTDTQYF. In nucleotides, the CDR3 is TGCAGCGGACGACTAGGACTTCTAAGCACAGATACGCAGTATTTT.

The chain carries TRBV4-2 and TRBJ2-7; perhaps TRBD1 as D (7 bases). The V gene lost 1 base and the J gene lost 2 bases, with 15 bases spanning the gap. This CDR3 has 16 amino acids. Germline loops: CDR1 LGHNA, CDR2 YNFKEQ. The CDR3, as DNA: TGTGCCAGCAGCCAAGTCGGAGGGGACAGAGCCTACGAGCAGTACTTC. Residues: CASSQVGGDRAYEQYF.

This chain connects TRBV30 to TRBJ1-5; D call uncertain. The CDR3 covers 14 residues. V gave up 4 bases and J gave up 2 bases, with 12 bases separating them. Germline V gene data show CDR1 as GTSNPN and CDR2 as SVGIG (reference sequence). The CDR3 bases are TGTGCCTGGAAGGGAGGTCAAGGCAATCAGCCCCAGCATTTT. It encodes CAWKGGQGNQPQHF.

This clonotype is a singleton in its sample. The CDR3 is CASSPAGTGGEGSSTEAFF. The DNA of the CDR3 is TGCGCCAGCAGCCCGGCGGGGACAGGGGGCGAGGGGAGTTCCACTGAAGCTTTCTTT. The gene calls are TRBV5-1 and TRBJ1-1, with TRBD1 matching over 12 bases. This CDR3 spans 19 amino acids. V was clipped by 4 bases and J by 4 bases; unmatched bases: 17. CDR1 and CDR2 (germline): SGHRS, YFSETQ.

V gene TRBV20-1 combines with J gene TRBJ1-2; D possibly corresponds to TRBD1 (5 bases). The CDR3 length is 13 residues. Germline V CDR1 and CDR2: DFQATT, SNEGSKA (reference sequence). The V and J ends lost 0 bases and 4 bases respectively, with 9 bases between them. The CDR3 region has the DNA TGCAGTGCTAGAGATCCCAGGGCCTATGGCTACACCTTC. This sequence encodes CSARDPRAYGYTF.

With respect to this clonotype: Sequence at one end of the junction differs from germline and may be a read error. The chain couples TRBV29-1 to TRBJ1-1; D is ambiguous. The germline V gene encodes CDR1 SQVTM and CDR2 ANQGSEA. The CDR3 sequence is 11 residues long. The CDR3 loop reads CSVEVGKKAFF. Written as DNA, the CDR3 is TGCAGCGTCGAAGTGGGGAAAAAAGCTTTCTTT.

V is TRBV24-1 and J is TRBJ2-1; possibly TRBD1 for D (5 bases). The CDR3 covers 17 residues. The germline V gene has CDR1 KGHDR and CDR2 SFDVKD. V was pared by 4 bases and J by 0 bases, with 15 bases between. The DNA of the CDR3 is TGTGCCACCAGTGACCCCTACGGCAGGGTCTCCTACAATGAGCAGTTCTTC. This codes for CATSDPYGRVSYNEQFF.

V is TRBV30 and J is TRBJ2-5; D is unclear. The V gene's germline CDR1 is GTSNPN and CDR2 SVGIG (reference sequence). V was trimmed by 4 bases and J by 5 bases, leaving 11 bases between them. The CDR3 is 12 residues long. The CDR3: CAWKVFRETQYF. CDR3 in DNA: TGTGCCTGGAAGGTCTTTAGGGAGACCCAGTACTTC.

This chain uses TRBV30 with TRBJ2-7; D not certain. The V and J ends lost 7 bases and 2 bases respectively, with 12 bases between them. From germline, CDR1 is GTSNPN and CDR2 SVGIG (reference sequence). The CDR3 is made up of 12 amino acids. In DNA form, the CDR3 reads TGTGCCTTCACCTCGGTCCCCTACGAGCAGTACTTC. This codes for CAFTSVPYEQYF.

The chain joins TRBV6-5 to TRBJ1-1, with D unresolved. Germline V gene sequence: CDR1 MNHEY, CDR2 SVGAGI. With 0 bases removed from V and 4 bases from J, the gap between germline ends came to 9 bases. The CDR3 spans 14 residues. The CDR3 loop is CASSYSGFGTEAFF. CDR3 in DNA: TGTGCCAGCAGTTACTCAGGGTTTGGCACTGAAGCTTTCTTT.

This clonotype was observed once. The chain has TRBV20-1 and TRBJ2-7; TRBD2 matches at 7 bases. In germline, CDR1 is DFQATT, CDR2 SNEGSKA (reference sequence). The ends lost 0 bases at V and 4 bases at J; junction bases unmatched: 9. The CDR3 is 15 residues long. The CDR3 sequence: CSARDKLNSGYEQYF. The DNA of the CDR3 is TGCAGTGCTAGAGATAAGCTGAATAGCGGGTACGAGCAGTACTTC.

This clonotype was observed a single time. V and J are TRBV28 and TRBJ1-5; D is unresolved. V shed 2 bases and J shed 5 bases, with 16 bases lying between them. The germline gives CDR1 MDHEN, CDR2 SYDVKM. The CDR3 totals 16 residues. The CDR3 region has the DNA TGTGCCAGCAGTTTAAGCTACCTAGTAGGTTATCAGCCCCAGCATTTT. This gives the protein CASSLSYLVGYQPQHF.

V gene TRBV7-2 combines with J gene TRBJ2-7, with TRBD1 as a possible D gene (6 bases). The germline CDR1 and CDR2 sequences are SGHTA and FQGNSA. V was cut by 6 bases and J by 7 bases, with 22 bases left in between. This CDR3 is built from 15 residues. The CDR3 DNA sequence: TGTGCCAGCAGGAAACAGGGCACCATCCCTCGGGAGCAGTACTTC. Amino acids: CASRKQGTIPREQYF.

This clonotype was seen just once. The J gene is TRBJ2-2, the V gene TRBV30; 10 bases line up with TRBD1. V dropped 1 base and J dropped 4; count of bases not matched to a gene: 3. The CDR3 loop spans 15 amino acids. Germline-derived CDR1 and CDR2 are GTSNPN and SVGIG (reference sequence). CDR3 in amino acids: CAWSAGTGVTGELFF. In nucleotides, the CDR3 is TGTGCCTGGAGTGCAGGGACAGGGGTCACCGGGGAGCTGTTTTTT.

In DNA form, the CDR3 reads TGTGCCAGCAGCAGCCTTGAACTAGCGACCGCCTACAATGAGCAGTTCTTC. The encoded protein is CASSSLELATAYNEQFF. The chain employs TRBV12-3 or TRBV12-4 and TRBJ2-1; 7 nucleotides agree with TRBD2. Trimming removed 6 bases from V and 2 bases from J; junction bases left unmatched: 13. CDR3 size: 17 residues.

The chain is built from TRBV4-3 and TRBJ2-3, with D perhaps matching TRBD2 (6 bases). V gave up 1 base and J gave up 0 bases, with 14 bases separating them. The CDR3 contains 17 residues. The germline V gene encodes CDR1 LGHNA and CDR2 YSLEER. In nucleotides, the CDR3 is TGCGCCAGCAGCCAAGGAGCAGGGAGGAGTAGCACAGATACGCAGTATTTT. It specifies CASSQGAGRSSTDTQYF.

The chain employs TRBV5-6 and TRBJ2-2, with D unclear. V lost 2 bases, J lost 0 bases, and 2 bases lay in between. The germline CDR1 and CDR2 sequences are SGHDT and YYEEEE. CDR3 size: 13 residues. This chain's CDR3 is CASSLPNTGELFF. The CDR3 nucleotides are TGTGCCAGCAGCTTACCGAACACCGGGGAGCTGTTTTTT.

The chain uses TRBV9 and TRBJ1-1; a possible D gene is TRBD1 (5 bases). V was cut by 4 bases and J by 2 bases, with 21 bases left in between. This CDR3 has 17 residues. CDR1 is SGDLS and CDR2 is YYNGEE in the germline V gene. The CDR3 nucleotides read TGTGCCAGCAGCTCCTCCGGGGACCCAGGGAGAAACACTGAAGCTTTCTTT. Protein sequence: CASSSSGDPGRNTEAFF.

J is TRBJ2-5 and V is TRBV9, with D possibly TRBD2 on 5 matching bases. Germline V gives CDR1 SGDLS, CDR2 YYNGEE. The V gene lost 0 bases and the J gene lost 1 base, with 7 bases spanning the gap. The CDR3 extends over 14 amino acids. CDR3 protein: CASSVGRAQETQYF. DNA for the CDR3: TGTGCCAGCAGCGTAGGGCGGGCCCAAGAGACCCAGTACTTC.

The gene calls are TRBV6-5 and TRBJ1-2, with D maybe TRBD1 (6 bases). Trimming removed 8 bases at V and 7 bases at J, with 14 bases between. Germline CDR1 MNHEY, CDR2 SVGAGI. This CDR3 spans 12 amino acids. The CDR3 reads CASSQGRGGYTF. The CDR3 DNA reads as TGTGCCAGCTCCCAGGGGCGAGGTGGCTACACCTTC.

The chain joins TRBV20-1 to TRBJ2-6, with D perhaps TRBD1 or TRBD2 (5 bases each). CDR3 length: 16 residues. Germline CDR1 reads DFQATT; CDR2 reads SNEGSKA (reference sequence). V dropped 0 bases and J dropped 1 base, with 10 bases sitting between them. CDR3 nucleotide sequence: TGCAGTGCTAGAGATCGGGGCGGATCTGGGGCCAACGTCCTGACTTTC. It codes for CSARDRGGSGANVLTF.

The genes are TRBV7-2 and TRBJ2-1, with 10 positions matching TRBD1. Trimming cost V 6 bases and J 6 bases; bases outside gene matches: 11. Germline V gives CDR1 SGHTA, CDR2 FQGNSA. This CDR3 is 16 amino acids long. CDR3 DNA sequence: TGTGCCAGCAGTCGACGGACCGGGACAGGGGTCAATGAGCAGTTCTTC. Amino acid sequence: CASSRRTGTGVNEQFF. Full variable domain (missing parts from reference TRBV7-2 and TRBJ2-1): GAGVSQSPSNKVTEKGKDVELRCDPISGHTALYWYRQSLGQGLEFLIYFQGNSAPDKSGLPSDRFSAERTGGSVSTLTIQRTQQEDSAVYLCASSRRTGTGVNEQFFGPGTRLTVL.

The chain links TRBV20-1 to TRBJ1-1; 7 bases are a match to TRBD1. The CDR3 sequence is 13 residues long. Germline trimming cut 5 bases from V and 4 bases from J; bases unmatched to any gene: 7. Germline V gives CDR1 DFQATT, CDR2 SNEGSKA (reference sequence). CDR3 loop: CSARYRGSTEAFF. CDR3 nucleotide sequence: TGCAGTGCTCGTTACAGGGGAAGCACTGAAGCTTTCTTT.

V and J are TRBV30 and TRBJ2-5; D is unresolved. The ends were cut back, 0 bases at V and 5 bases at J, with 4 bases in the middle. The CDR3 runs 11 residues. Germline CDR1 and CDR2: GTSNPN and SVGIG (reference sequence). CDR3 sequence: CAWSVSETQYF. The CDR3 DNA is TGTGCCTGGAGTGTTAGCGAGACCCAGTACTTC.

The J gene is TRBJ1-2, the V gene TRBV6-6; D remains unclear. CDR1 MNHNY and CDR2 SVGAGI come from the germline V gene (reference sequence). Trimming pared 2 bases from V and 2 bases from J, leaving 9 bases between. This CDR3 spans 14 amino acids. DNA for the CDR3: TGTGCCAGCAGTTACGCGGCAGAGAACTATGGCTACACCTTC. Protein: CASSYAAENYGYTF.

The genes are TRBV19 and TRBJ2-7; possible D gene TRBD2, 5 bases. The CDR3 runs 14 residues. Germline CDR1 is LNHDA and CDR2 is SQIVND (reference sequence). Trimming took off 3 bases at V and 1 base at J, with 10 bases between the two ends. CDR3 loop: CASSIGIQSYEQYF. CDR3 nucleotide sequence: TGTGCCAGTAGTATCGGGATACAGTCCTACGAGCAGTACTTC.

The V gene is TRBV29-1, the J gene TRBJ1-1, with a possible D match to TRBD1 (5 bases). In germline, CDR1 is SQVTM, CDR2 ANQGSEA. The CDR3 sequence is 12 residues long. The ends were cut back, 6 bases at V and 1 base at J, with 9 bases in the middle. This CDR3 is CSVDIPNTEAFF. In DNA, the CDR3 is TGCAGCGTGGACATCCCGAACACTGAAGCTTTCTTT.